Listed here are 14 T cell receptor beta chains from one sample, sequenced in a study of T-cell reconstitution after alpha-beta-depleted transplantation in children. Unique molecular identifiers were incorporated during preparation of the TCRbeta library. TCRdb reanalysed the PCR reads using MiXCR and keeps one entry per CDR3 protein. The data contain about 980,000 distinct CDR3 sequences, about 29% of them singletons. Source: PBMCs, mostly from graft donor cells, taken 360 days after TCRalphabeta/CD19-depleted stem cell transplant. The origin of the receptors is a boy younger than two who had a stem cell transplant for SCID, so the T cells may come from the graft donor.

The CDR3 spells CASSLSRAGDTQYF. The CDR3 DNA reads TGCGCCAGCAGCTTGAGCAGGGCGGGAGATACGCAGTATTTT. This chain uses TRBV5-1 with TRBJ2-3, with D possibly being TRBD1 or TRBD2 (5 bases each). Germline lookup yields CDR1 SGHRS and CDR2 YFSETQ. There are 14 residues in the CDR3. Deletions cut 1 base from V and 5 bases from J, with 11 bases between.

This clonotype turned up a few times. V and J are TRBV12-5 and TRBJ2-7; no clear D gene. Germline V gene lookup returns CDR1 LGHNT and CDR2 FRNRAP. This CDR3 is 17 amino acids long. The V end lost 2 bases, the J end lost 0 bases, and 17 bases lay between the germline ends. CDR3 in DNA: TGTGCTAGTGGTTTGCCCCCTTCCCGACGGTCCTCCTACGAGCAGTACTTC. Translated: CASGLPPSRRSSYEQYF.

This clonotype occurred a few times. The chain recombines TRBV6-1 with TRBJ1-1; D is possibly TRBD1 (6 bases). CDR1 is MNHNS, CDR2 SASEGT, per germline. The V end was cut by 6 bases, the J end by 1 base, with 9 bases between. The CDR3 has 13 amino acids. This CDR3 reads CASSWDTNTEAFF. CDR3 in DNA: TGTGCCAGCAGCTGGGACACGAACACTGAAGCTTTCTTT.

The chain has TRBV4-2 and TRBJ2-7; 10 bases fit TRBD2. Germline loops: CDR1 LGHNA, CDR2 YNFKEQ. This CDR3 is built from 15 residues. J gave up 6 bases and V 4 bases, and 9 bases lay outside the gene matches. This chain's CDR3 is CASSLQTSGPFEQYF. The CDR3 region has the DNA TGTGCCAGCAGCCTGCAGACTAGCGGGCCCTTCGAGCAGTACTTC.

The chain combines TRBV20-1 with TRBJ2-3; D possibly corresponds to TRBD1 (8 bases). CDR1 and CDR2 from the germline V gene are DFQATT and SNEGSKA (reference sequence). The CDR3 has 16 amino acids. The V and J ends lost 6 bases and 3 bases respectively, with 22 bases between them. The CDR3 DNA is TGCAGTGCCAGGGGAGGGACAGGACAATGGACAGATACGCAGTATTTT. Protein product: CSARGGTGQWTDTQYF.

The rearrangement uses TRBV18 and TRBJ2-2; 11 nucleotides match TRBD2. Germline trimming cut 3 bases from V and 1 base from J; bases unmatched to any gene: 1. Germline-derived CDR1 and CDR2 are KGHSH and LQKENI. The CDR3 consists of 16 residues. The DNA for the CDR3 is TGTGCCAGCTCACCGACTAGCGGGAAGAACACCGGGGAGCTGTTTTTT. Protein sequence: CASSPTSGKNTGELFF.

The chain joins TRBV3-1 to TRBJ2-5, with 14 bases that match TRBD2. Germline values: CDR1 LGHDT, CDR2 YNNKEL (reference sequence). V trimming: 3 bases; J trimming: 7 bases; junction bases outside the gene matches: 7. The CDR3 runs 16 residues. CDR3 bases: TGTGCCAGCAGCCAGAGACTAGCGGGGGGGCCAGGGACCCAGTACTTC. Protein product: CASSQRLAGGPGTQYF.

A few counts support this clonotype. This sequence joins TRBV7-6 and TRBJ2-1; TRBD2 aligns across 11 bases. J lost 8 bases, V lost 8 bases, and 11 bases had no gene match. Germline CDR1 and CDR2: SGHVS and FNYEAQ. CDR3 size: 15 residues. The CDR3 nucleotides are TGTGCCAGCGGATCGACGGGACTAGCGGCCGATGAGCAGTTCTTC. As protein: CASGSTGLAADEQFF.

The V and J genes are TRBV29-1 and TRBJ2-5; 8 bases are shared with TRBD1. The CDR3 is made up of 12 amino acids. Unmatched junction bases numbered 5, after V lost 4 bases and J lost 7 bases. The germline V gene encodes CDR1 SQVTM and CDR2 ANQGSEA. This chain's CDR3 is CSVAGQGGTQYF. DNA of the CDR3: TGCAGCGTTGCTGGACAGGGTGGGACCCAGTACTTC.

This clonotype was seen a few times. The gene calls are TRBV7-9 and TRBJ1-2, with 8 positions matching TRBD1. Per the germline V gene, CDR1 is SEHNR and CDR2 is FQNEAQ (reference sequence). V shed 6 bases and J 5 bases; nucleotides not matched to a gene: 8. The CDR3 consists of 14 residues. The CDR3 DNA follows: TGTGCCAGCAGTAAAGGACAGGGATTTTATGGCTACACCTTC. Protein product: CASSKGQGFYGYTF.

This clonotype was counted a few times. The J gene is TRBJ2-7, the V gene TRBV18; D is possibly TRBD2 (6 bases). The CDR3 covers 13 residues. CDR1 is KGHSH, CDR2 LQKENI, per germline. The V end was cut by 8 bases, the J end by 3 bases, with 14 bases between. CDR3 amino acids: CASARGGNYEQYF. The DNA for the CDR3 is TGTGCCAGCGCGCGGGGTGGAAACTACGAGCAGTACTTC.

This chain connects TRBV2 to TRBJ2-3, with 15 bases aligning to TRBD2. Germline lookup yields CDR1 SNHLY and CDR2 FYNNEI. The CDR3 has 19 amino acids. With 3 bases clipped from V and 6 bases from J, the junction kept 13 bases outside the gene matches. The CDR3 is CASSDGLAGGRRGEDTQYF. The CDR3 bases are TGTGCCAGCAGTGATGGACTAGCGGGGGGGAGGCGGGGGGAGGATACGCAGTATTTT.

The chain links TRBV4-3 to TRBJ2-2, with 7 bases lining up with TRBD1. This CDR3 is 14 amino acids long. Germline CDR1 and CDR2: LGHNA and YSLEER. The trim removed 7 bases at V and 7 bases at J, leaving 9 bases unmatched. CDR3 in amino acids: CASTLDRANGELFF. The CDR3 coding sequence is TGCGCCAGCACCCTAGACAGGGCTAACGGGGAGCTGTTTTTT.

V is TRBV11-2 and J is TRBJ1-1; possibly TRBD1 for D (5 bases). Trimming removed 0 bases at V and 2 bases at J, with 10 bases between. CDR3 size: 15 residues. Germline CDR1 is SGHAT and CDR2 is FQNNGV. The DNA of the CDR3 is TGTGCCAGCAGCTTAGAGGGACTACCAAACACTGAAGCTTTCTTT. Its translation is CASSLEGLPNTEAFF.